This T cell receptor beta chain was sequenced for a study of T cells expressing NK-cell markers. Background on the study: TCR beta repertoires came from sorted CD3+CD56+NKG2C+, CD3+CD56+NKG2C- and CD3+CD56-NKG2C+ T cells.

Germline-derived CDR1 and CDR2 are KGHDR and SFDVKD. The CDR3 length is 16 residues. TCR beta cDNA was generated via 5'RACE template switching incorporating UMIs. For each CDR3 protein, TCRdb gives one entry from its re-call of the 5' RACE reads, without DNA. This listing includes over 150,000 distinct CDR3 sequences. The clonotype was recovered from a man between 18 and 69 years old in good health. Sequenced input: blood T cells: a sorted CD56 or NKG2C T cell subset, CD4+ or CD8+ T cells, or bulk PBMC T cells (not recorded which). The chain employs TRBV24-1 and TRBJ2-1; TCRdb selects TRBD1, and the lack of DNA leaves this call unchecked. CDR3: CATSDPTARGSNEQFF.